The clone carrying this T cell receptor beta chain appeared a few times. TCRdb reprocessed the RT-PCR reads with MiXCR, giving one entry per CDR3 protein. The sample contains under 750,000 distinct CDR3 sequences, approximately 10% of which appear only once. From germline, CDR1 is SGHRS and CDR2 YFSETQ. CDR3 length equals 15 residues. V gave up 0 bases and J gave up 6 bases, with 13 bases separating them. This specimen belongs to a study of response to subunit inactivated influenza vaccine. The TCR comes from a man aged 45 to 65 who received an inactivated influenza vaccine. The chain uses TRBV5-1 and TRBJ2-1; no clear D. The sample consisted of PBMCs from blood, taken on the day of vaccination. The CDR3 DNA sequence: TGCGCCAGCAGCTTGGCCCCCCCGACCGGCAATGAGCAGTTCTTC. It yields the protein CASSLAPPTGNEQFF. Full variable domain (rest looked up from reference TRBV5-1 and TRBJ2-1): KAGVTQTPRYLIKTRGQQVTLSCSPISGHRSVSWYQQTPGQGLQFLFEYFSETQRNKGNFPGRFSGRQFSNSRSEMNVSTLELGDSALYLCASSLAPPTGNEQFFGPGTRLTVL.